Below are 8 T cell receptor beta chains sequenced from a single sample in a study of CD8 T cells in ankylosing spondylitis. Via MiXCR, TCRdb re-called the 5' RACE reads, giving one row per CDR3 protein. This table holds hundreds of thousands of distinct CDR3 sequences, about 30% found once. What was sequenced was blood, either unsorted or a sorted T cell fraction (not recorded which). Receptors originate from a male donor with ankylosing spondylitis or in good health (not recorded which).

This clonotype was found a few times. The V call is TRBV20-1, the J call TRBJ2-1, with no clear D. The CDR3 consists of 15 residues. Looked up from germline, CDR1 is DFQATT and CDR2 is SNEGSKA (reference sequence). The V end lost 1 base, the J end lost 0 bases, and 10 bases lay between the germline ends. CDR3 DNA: TGCAGTGCTAGAGGGCGAACCTACTCCTACAATGAGCAGTTCTTC. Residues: CSARGRTYSYNEQFF.

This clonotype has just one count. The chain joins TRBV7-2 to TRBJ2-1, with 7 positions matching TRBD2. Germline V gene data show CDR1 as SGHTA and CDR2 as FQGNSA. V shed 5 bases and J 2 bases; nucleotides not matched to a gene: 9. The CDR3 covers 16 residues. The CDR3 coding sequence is TGTGCCAGCAGCCCGGTCGATGCGGGGGCCTACAATGAGCAGTTCTTC. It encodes CASSPVDAGAYNEQFF.

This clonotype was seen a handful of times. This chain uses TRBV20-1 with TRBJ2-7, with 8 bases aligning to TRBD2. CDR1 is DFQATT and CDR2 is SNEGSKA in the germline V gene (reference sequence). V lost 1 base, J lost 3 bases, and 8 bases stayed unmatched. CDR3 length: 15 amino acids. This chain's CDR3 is CSARGPTSGHYEQYF. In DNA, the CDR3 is TGCAGTGCTAGAGGCCCTACTAGCGGTCACTACGAGCAGTACTTC.

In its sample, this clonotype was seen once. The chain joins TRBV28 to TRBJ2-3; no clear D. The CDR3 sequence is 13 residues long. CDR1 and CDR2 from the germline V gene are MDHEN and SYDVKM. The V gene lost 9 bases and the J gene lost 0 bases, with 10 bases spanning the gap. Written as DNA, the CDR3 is TGTGCCAGTATAACTCCTAGCACAGATACGCAGTATTTT. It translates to CASITPSTDTQYF.

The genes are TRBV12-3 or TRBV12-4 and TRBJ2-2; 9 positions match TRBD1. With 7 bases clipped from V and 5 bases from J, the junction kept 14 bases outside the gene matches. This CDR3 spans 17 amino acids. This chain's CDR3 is CASNVWGGTGITGELFF. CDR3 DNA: TGTGCCAGCAACGTATGGGGGGGGACAGGGATTACCGGGGAGCTGTTTTTT.

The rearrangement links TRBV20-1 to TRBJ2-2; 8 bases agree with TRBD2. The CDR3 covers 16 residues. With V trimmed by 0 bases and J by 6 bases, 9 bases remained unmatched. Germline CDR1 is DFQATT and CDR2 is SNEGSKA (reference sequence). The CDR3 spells CSARDRGGAFAGELFF. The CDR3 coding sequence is TGCAGTGCTAGAGATCGGGGGGGCGCTTTCGCCGGGGAGCTGTTTTTT.

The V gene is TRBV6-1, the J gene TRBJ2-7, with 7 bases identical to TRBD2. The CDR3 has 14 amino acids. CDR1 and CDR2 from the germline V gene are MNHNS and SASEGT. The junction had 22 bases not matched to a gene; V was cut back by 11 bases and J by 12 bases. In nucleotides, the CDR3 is TGTGCCGCAAGCCCGGGGGGATCATCCCCACTTTGGTACTTC. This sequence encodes CAASPGGSSPLWYF.

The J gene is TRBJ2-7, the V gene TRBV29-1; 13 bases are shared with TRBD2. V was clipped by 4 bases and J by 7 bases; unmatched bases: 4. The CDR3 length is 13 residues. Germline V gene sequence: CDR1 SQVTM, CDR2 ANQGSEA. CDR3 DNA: TGCAGCGTTGTACTAGCGGGGGGGCGAGAGCAGTACTTC. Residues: CSVVLAGGREQYF.